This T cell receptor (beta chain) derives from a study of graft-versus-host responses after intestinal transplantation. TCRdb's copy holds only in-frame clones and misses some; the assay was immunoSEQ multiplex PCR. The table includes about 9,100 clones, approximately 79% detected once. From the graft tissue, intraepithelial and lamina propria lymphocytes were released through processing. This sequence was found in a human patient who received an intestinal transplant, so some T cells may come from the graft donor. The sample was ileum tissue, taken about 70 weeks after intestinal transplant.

The CDR3 loop is CASSAGRSSPRADTQYF. CDR3 bases: TGTGCCAGCAGCGCCGGGAGGTCGTCACCGCGGGCAGATACGCAGTATTTT. This chain connects TRBV9 to TRBJ2-3; 7 positions agree with TRBD2. With V trimmed by 3 bases and J by 4 bases, 14 bases remained unmatched. This CDR3 is built from 17 residues. Germline V gives CDR1 SGDLS, CDR2 YYNGEE.